Below, 29 T cell receptor beta chains from the same sample are listed, as sequenced in a study of blood T cells in healthy people across ages. Primers used in a second PCR of roughly 6 to 12 cycles were a sample-barcoded 5' primer and a J-beta primer mix. In TCRdb, the 5' RACE reads were re-called with MiXCR into one record per CDR3 protein. Of hundreds of thousands of distinct CDR3 sequences in the sample, around 43% were seen once. Sequencing was done on a sample of blood. These receptors were collected from a man of 80 years or more in good health.

CDR3 sequence: CASSEWDSSYEQYF. The CDR3 DNA follows: TGTGCCAGCAGTGAATGGGACAGCTCCTACGAGCAGTACTTC. V usage is TRBV6-1 and J usage is TRBJ2-7; 7 bases are a match to TRBD1. The CDR3 runs to 14 residues. Per the germline V gene, CDR1 is MNHNS and CDR2 is SASEGT. V dropped 2 bases and J dropped 0; count of bases not matched to a gene: 1.

This clonotype occurred a few times. This chain uses TRBV7-2 with TRBJ2-3; TRBD1 might be the D (6 bases). CDR3 length: 17 amino acids. Trimming took off 2 bases at V and 0 bases at J, with 15 bases between the two ends. The germline V gene encodes CDR1 SGHTA and CDR2 FQGNSA. The CDR3 sequence is CASSLNTGGGSTDTQYF. The CDR3 coding sequence is TGTGCCAGCAGCTTAAATACTGGGGGCGGAAGCACAGATACGCAGTATTTT.

The J gene is TRBJ2-7, the V gene TRBV6-2 or TRBV6-3; unclear D gene. This CDR3 is built from 15 residues. Germline V CDR1 and CDR2: MNHEY, SVGEGT. V was cut by 2 bases and J by 3 bases, with 14 bases left in between. The CDR3 protein is CASSYAVKRRYEQYF. In nucleotides, the CDR3 is TGTGCCAGCAGTTACGCCGTGAAAAGACGCTACGAGCAGTACTTC.

In regard to this clonotype: The junction departs from the called germline gene at one end, perhaps through a read error. This chain connects TRBV27 to TRBJ1-5; the D gene is possibly TRBD1 (6 bases). The CDR3 sequence is 17 residues long. Looked up from germline, CDR1 is MNHEY and CDR2 is SMNVEV (reference sequence). The chain's CDR3 is CASSSLTGTGGNQPLHF. The CDR3 DNA reads TGTGCCAGCAGTAGCCTCACCGGGACCGGGGGCAATCAGCCCCTGCATTTT.

The rearrangement uses TRBV7-9 and TRBJ2-2; TRBD2 matches 7 bases. There are 15 residues in the CDR3. V shed 5 bases, J shed 3 bases, and the junction held 6 bases outside the gene matches. Germline loops: CDR1 SEHNR, CDR2 FQNEAQ (reference sequence). In DNA, the CDR3 is TGTGCCAGCAGCCCGCGGGGGAAGCACACCGGGGAGCTGTTTTTT. This translates into CASSPRGKHTGELFF.

The rearrangement links TRBV4-2 to TRBJ2-7; D is unclear. The ends were cut back, 3 bases at V and 7 bases at J, with 13 bases in the middle. Germline assignment: CDR1 LGHNA and CDR2 YNFKEQ. The CDR3 runs 13 residues. The CDR3 nucleotides are TGTGCCAGCAGCCACGCCACCAACAATGAGCAGTACTTC. Residues: CASSHATNNEQYF.

This clonotype was picked up a small number of times. The gene calls are TRBV7-6 and TRBJ2-1, with TRBD2 identical over 12 bases. Trimming took 1 base from V and 10 from J; bases not matched to a gene: 11. Germline V CDR1 and CDR2: SGHVS, FNYEAQ. The length of the CDR3 is 17 residues. The CDR3: CASSLVASGGADVEQFF. CDR3 in DNA: TGTGCCAGCAGCTTAGTCGCTAGCGGGGGGGCGGACGTCGAGCAGTTCTTC.

This chain links TRBV20-1 with TRBJ2-2, with 11 bases identical to TRBD2. CDR1 is DFQATT and CDR2 is SNEGSKA in the germline V gene (reference sequence). This CDR3 is 14 amino acids long. J was trimmed by 6 bases and V by 3 bases; bases with no gene match: 3. This CDR3 reads CSASLGLAAGELFF. Here the CDR3 DNA reads TGCAGTGCTAGCCTGGGACTAGCGGCCGGGGAGCTGTTTTTT.

The J gene is TRBJ2-1, the V gene TRBV10-3, with 10 bases fitting TRBD1. J gave up 6 bases and V 4 bases, and 9 bases lay outside the gene matches. CDR1 ENHRY and CDR2 SYGVKD come from the germline V gene. The CDR3 consists of 16 residues. The CDR3 nucleotides read TGTGCCATCAGTGGGAACCGGGACAGGGGTAGCAATGAGCAGTTCTTC. Its protein product is CAISGNRDRGSNEQFF.

The gene calls are TRBV28 and TRBJ1-4; D unresolved. This CDR3 spans 14 amino acids. Trimming took 3 bases from V and 7 from J, leaving 12 bases between them. CDR1 is MDHEN and CDR2 is SYDVKM in the germline V gene. CDR3 sequence reads: CASSLDGRIEKLFF. The CDR3 DNA follows: TGTGCCAGCAGTTTGGACGGTCGAATTGAAAAACTGTTTTTT.

The V and J genes are TRBV25-1 and TRBJ2-6, with no clear D. Germline CDR1 and CDR2: MGHDK and SYGVNS. There are 15 residues in the CDR3. The V and J ends lost 3 bases and 0 bases respectively, with 6 bases between them. The CDR3 reads CASSDPSSGANVLTF. CDR3 nucleotide sequence: TGTGCCAGCAGTGACCCATCCTCTGGGGCCAACGTCCTGACTTTC.

Written as DNA, the CDR3 is TGCAGTGCTAGATCAAGGACAGGGGGTTACAATGAGCAGTTCTTC. This sequence encodes CSARSRTGGYNEQFF. The chain uses TRBV20-1 and TRBJ2-1; TRBD1 agrees at 10 bases. CDR3 length equals 15 residues. The V and J ends lost 2 bases and 4 bases, in that order; junction bases with no gene match: 5. From germline, CDR1 is DFQATT and CDR2 SNEGSKA (reference sequence).

J is TRBJ2-3 and V is TRBV12-3 or TRBV12-4; 11 bases map to TRBD2. V gave up 2 bases and J gave up 4 bases; unmatched junction bases: 5. This CDR3 comprises 16 residues. CDR3 DNA sequence: TGTGCCAGCAGTTTATCTAGCGGGAGGTTCTCAGATACGCAGTATTTT. Protein sequence: CASSLSSGRFSDTQYF.

This sequence joins TRBV12-3 or TRBV12-4 and TRBJ1-6; 8 positions match TRBD1. The junction had 6 bases not matched to a gene; V was cut back by 6 bases and J by 5 bases. The CDR3 contains 15 residues. This CDR3 reads CASRERQGNNSPLHF. CDR3 DNA: TGTGCCAGCAGGGAGAGACAGGGGAATAATTCACCCCTCCACTTT.

Only a few counts were recorded for this clonotype. J is TRBJ2-1 and V is TRBV20-1; D unclear. V dropped 3 bases and J dropped 10 bases, with 13 bases sitting between them. The CDR3 runs to 12 residues. Germline CDR1 and CDR2: DFQATT and SNEGSKA (reference sequence). The CDR3 region is CSARAVGYEQFF. CDR3 DNA: TGCAGTGCTAGGGCGGTAGGGTACGAGCAGTTCTTC.

This clonotype was observed a few times. The chain uses TRBV9 and TRBJ2-6; D is ambiguous. Germline CDR1 reads SGDLS; CDR2 reads YYNGEE. Trimming pared 7 bases from V and 3 bases from J, leaving 8 bases between. The length of the CDR3 is 13 residues. The CDR3 spells CASERSGANVLTF. The DNA for the CDR3 is TGTGCCAGCGAAAGGAGTGGGGCCAACGTCCTGACTTTC. The whole variable domain, filled in from reference TRBV9 and TRBJ2-6, reads DSGVTQTPKHLITATGQRVTLRCSPRSGDLSVYWYQQSLDQGLQFLIQYYNGEERAKGNILERFSAQQFPDLHSELNLSSLELGDSALYFCASERSGANVLTFGAGSRLTVL.

The chain combines TRBV11-2 with TRBJ2-4; D perhaps matches TRBD2 (6 bases). Germline CDR1 and CDR2: SGHAT and FQNNGV. The CDR3 spans 16 residues. Trimming shortened V by 0 bases and J by 1 base, and 10 bases separated the two germline ends. CDR3 protein: CASSLEGRTAKNIQYF. In DNA form, the CDR3 reads TGTGCCAGCAGCTTAGAGGGGAGGACTGCCAAAAACATTCAGTACTTC.

This clonotype was counted between two and nine times. V usage is TRBV7-2 and J usage is TRBJ2-4; D may correspond to TRBD1 or TRBD2 (6 bases each). Deletions cut 1 base from V and 15 bases from J, with 16 bases between. Per the germline V gene, CDR1 is SGHTA and CDR2 is FQGNSA. The CDR3 length is 13 residues. In DNA form, the CDR3 reads TGTGCCAGCAGCTTAGATGGGGGGCGGAGAGGGTACTTC. It encodes CASSLDGGRRGYF.

The table lists this clonotype with many counts. CDR3 sequence reads: CAIRNPSGRSSYNEQFF. The CDR3, as DNA: TGTGCCATCAGGAACCCTAGCGGGAGGAGCTCCTACAATGAGCAGTTCTTC. The chain combines TRBV10-3 with TRBJ2-1; 11 bases fit TRBD2. The J segment lost 0 bases and the V segment lost 6 bases, leaving 7 bases of the junction unmatched. CDR1 and CDR2 (germline): ENHRY, SYGVKD. This CDR3 has 17 residues.

This clonotype was observed a few times. This sequence joins TRBV20-1 and TRBJ2-5; unclear D gene. The CDR3 totals 10 residues. V was trimmed by 3 bases and J by 3 bases, leaving 2 bases between them. The V gene's germline CDR1 is DFQATT and CDR2 SNEGSKA (reference sequence). CDR3 DNA: TGCAGTGCTAGTAAAGAGACCCAGTACTTC. This translates into CSASKETQYF.

The gene calls are TRBV28 and TRBJ2-7; 8 bases agree with TRBD2. The CDR3 has 16 amino acids. J lost 5 bases, V lost 6 bases, and 15 bases had no gene match. Germline CDR1 and CDR2: MDHEN and SYDVKM. The CDR3 loop reads CASSQGGSGRKHEQYF. The CDR3 DNA follows: TGTGCCAGCAGCCAGGGCGGGAGCGGGAGAAAGCACGAGCAGTACTTC.

The rearrangement links TRBV9 to TRBJ2-7; no definite D call. Germline V gene sequence: CDR1 SGDLS, CDR2 YYNGEE. This CDR3 spans 15 amino acids. The V end lost 4 bases, the J end lost 7 bases, and 21 bases lay between the germline ends. Written as DNA, the CDR3 is TGTGCCAGCAGCCTCTCCCCGCGCAAAGGGCATGAGCAGTACTTC. Translated: CASSLSPRKGHEQYF. Full variable domain (missing parts from reference TRBV9 and TRBJ2-7): DSGVTQTPKHLITATGQRVTLRCSPRSGDLSVYWYQQSLDQGLQFLIQYYNGEERAKGNILERFSAQQFPDLHSELNLSSLELGDSALYFCASSLSPRKGHEQYFGPGTRLTVT.

This clonotype was recorded many times. The genes are TRBV5-1 and TRBJ2-7; D unclear. CDR3 length: 14 residues. The germline CDR1 and CDR2 sequences are SGHRS and YFSETQ. Trimming took off 4 bases at V and 3 bases at J, with 14 bases between the two ends. CDR3 coding DNA: TGCGCCAGCAGCCAAAGTACAGAAGACTACGAGCAGTACTTC. Protein product: CASSQSTEDYEQYF.

V and J are TRBV7-8 and TRBJ2-7, with TRBD2 as a possible D gene (6 bases). Deletions cut 5 bases from V and 4 bases from J, with 12 bases between. The CDR3 is 13 amino acids. CDR1 and CDR2 (germline): SGHVS, FQNEAQ. CDR3 sequence: CASSAGTLYEQYF. CDR3 in DNA: TGTGCCAGCAGCGCCGGGACTCTATACGAGCAGTACTTC.

CDR3 DNA sequence: TGTGCCAGCAGCAAAACAGGGGGAGCTAATGAAAAACTGTTTTTT. Its translation: CASSKTGGANEKLFF. This sequence joins TRBV2 and TRBJ1-4; 8 bases fit TRBD1. The junction had 6 bases not matched to a gene; V was cut back by 6 bases and J by 3 bases. CDR1 is SNHLY and CDR2 is FYNNEI in the germline V gene. This CDR3 region has 15 residues.

This clonotype was picked up a small number of times. This chain connects TRBV5-8 to TRBJ2-3; D unclear. The CDR3 length is 14 residues. V was cut by 3 bases and J by 6 bases, with 14 bases left in between. Germline V gives CDR1 SGHTS, CDR2 YDEGEE. This CDR3 reads CASSSPLTRDTQYF. CDR3 nucleotide sequence: TGTGCCAGCAGCTCACCCTTGACTCGGGATACGCAGTATTTT.

The chain combines TRBV5-1 with TRBJ2-7; D may be TRBD1 (5 bases). Germline CDR1 and CDR2: SGHRS and YFSETQ. Trimming took off 1 base at V and 4 bases at J, with 15 bases between the two ends. The CDR3 runs 15 residues. The CDR3 nucleotides are TGCGCCAGCAGCTTGATACCAGGGATAGATTACGAGCAGTACTTC. It specifies CASSLIPGIDYEQYF.

J is TRBJ2-7 and V is TRBV12-3 or TRBV12-4; 9 bases agree with TRBD1. The CDR3 sequence is 17 residues long. V gave up 5 bases and J gave up 0 bases; unmatched junction bases: 11. DNA of the CDR3: TGTGCCAGCAGTCTCAGATCCGGGACAGGGACCTCCTACGAGCAGTACTTC. Translating gives CASSLRSGTGTSYEQYF.

V gene TRBV12-3 or TRBV12-4 combines with J gene TRBJ2-1; tentative D call: TRBD1 (6 bases). Trimming shortened V by 5 bases and J by 3 bases, and 11 bases separated the two germline ends. This CDR3 comprises 14 residues. CDR3 coding DNA: TGTGCCAGCAGTACGAGGACAGTCTACAATGAGCAGTTCTTC. Amino acids: CASSTRTVYNEQFF.